The 10 T cell receptor beta chains given below trace back to one sample, sequenced in a study of T cells of healthy individuals. Each CDR3 protein gets one entry after TCRdb re-called the 5' RACE reads with MiXCR. The sample yields more than 85,000 distinct CDR3 sequences, approximately 16% seen once. These receptors were collected from a human donor in good health.

The V gene is TRBV18, the J gene TRBJ2-6; weak D call: TRBD1 (6 bases). Trimming removed 3 bases from V and 3 bases from J, with 9 bases in between. This CDR3 contains 15 residues. CDR1 KGHSH and CDR2 LQKENI come from the germline V gene. The CDR3 coding sequence is TGTGCCAGCTCACCGGGGGCTGGTGGGGCCAACGTCCTGACTTTC. Encoded protein: CASSPGAGGANVLTF.

This clonotype showed up many times. In DNA, the CDR3 is TGTGCCAGCAGCAGGGACACCACCTACAATGAGCAGTTCTTC. Translating gives CASSRDTTYNEQFF. This chain links TRBV7-9 with TRBJ2-1; D is perhaps TRBD1 (6 bases). With 5 bases removed from V and 2 bases from J, the gap between germline ends came to 10 bases. Germline CDR1 reads SEHNR; CDR2 reads FQNEAQ (reference sequence). This CDR3 spans 14 amino acids.

The chain carries TRBV29-1 and TRBJ2-1; 8 positions agree with TRBD1. The CDR3 contains 15 residues. CDR1 is SQVTM and CDR2 is ANQGSEA in the germline V gene. J was trimmed by 0 bases and V by 7 bases; bases with no gene match: 8. CDR3 DNA: TGCAGCGCCTCGACAGGGACAGGCTCCTACAATGAGCAGTTCTTC. Translation gives CSASTGTGSYNEQFF.

This chain links TRBV19 with TRBJ2-5; unclear D gene. Trimming cost V 3 bases and J 4 bases, with 9 bases left between them. The germline V gene encodes CDR1 LNHDA and CDR2 SQIVND (reference sequence). CDR3 length: 13 amino acids. CDR3 sequence: CASSISALETQYF. DNA for the CDR3: TGTGCCAGTAGTATCTCCGCTTTAGAGACCCAGTACTTC. The whole variable domain, remainder taken from reference TRBV19 and TRBJ2-5, is DGGITQSPKYLFRKEGQNVTLSCEQNLNHDAMYWYRQDPGQGLRLIYYSQIVNDFQKGDIAEGYSVSREKKESFPLTVTSAQKNPTAFYLCASSISALETQYFGPGTRLLVL.

The chain recombines TRBV4-1 with TRBJ1-5, with 7 positions matching TRBD1. The CDR3 is 15 amino acids. The ends lost 0 bases at V and 9 bases at J; junction bases unmatched: 8. Germline CDR1 and CDR2: MGHRA and YSYEKL. CDR3: CASSQERRGPLPQHF. The DNA for the CDR3 is TGCGCCAGCAGCCAAGAACGGAGGGGGCCGCTGCCCCAGCATTTT.

In this sample, this clonotype turned up a few times. The V call is TRBV28, the J call TRBJ2-2; TRBD1 might be the D (6 bases). Germline V gene sequence: CDR1 MDHEN, CDR2 SYDVKM. V gave up 7 bases and J gave up 3 bases, with 15 bases separating them. This CDR3 contains 15 residues. The CDR3, as DNA: TGTGCCAGCACCACGGACAGCGCTTACACCGGGGAGCTGTTTTTT. Protein product: CASTTDSAYTGELFF. The full variable domain, rest sourced from reference TRBV28 and TRBJ2-2, is DVKVTQSSRYLVKRTGEKVFLECVQDMDHENMFWYRQDPGLGLRLIYFSYDVKMKEKGDIPEGYSVSREKKERFSLILESASTNQTSMYLCASTTDSAYTGELFFGEGSRLTVL.

This chain links TRBV10-2 with TRBJ1-5; 7 bases fit TRBD1. From germline, CDR1 is WSHSY and CDR2 SAAADI. Trimming at V came to 5 bases and at J to 5 bases, leaving 6 bases not matched to a gene. The length of the CDR3 is 14 residues. The CDR3: CASSPRDRYQPQHF. In DNA, the CDR3 is TGCGCCAGCAGTCCCCGGGACAGATATCAGCCCCAGCATTTT.

The chain uses TRBV20-1 and TRBJ2-1; D perhaps matches TRBD1 (6 bases). Deletions cut 5 bases from V and 9 bases from J, with 8 bases between. The CDR3 spans 10 residues. From germline, CDR1 is DFQATT and CDR2 SNEGSKA (reference sequence). The DNA of the CDR3 is TGCAGTGCTTACAGGGCTGAGCAGTTCTTC. It specifies CSAYRAEQFF.

This clonotype was detected only a few times. CDR3 in amino acids: CASSPVAGASDTQYF. The DNA for the CDR3 is TGTGCCAGCTCACCCGTAGCGGGGGCCTCAGATACGCAGTATTTT. The chain recombines TRBV18 with TRBJ2-3; TRBD2 matches at 9 bases. The ends lost 3 bases at V and 4 bases at J; junction bases unmatched: 5. Germline V gene sequence: CDR1 KGHSH, CDR2 LQKENI. This CDR3 spans 15 amino acids.

This clonotype appeared many times. The V gene is TRBV5-5, the J gene TRBJ1-2; D not resolved. V was trimmed by 0 bases and J by 4 bases, leaving 13 bases between them. This CDR3 has 15 residues. Germline V gene lookup returns CDR1 SGHKS and CDR2 YYEKEE (reference sequence). The CDR3 is CASSLDIGYSYGYTF. CDR3 bases: TGTGCCAGCAGCTTGGATATAGGGTACAGCTATGGCTACACCTTC.